This TCR beta chain was sequenced for a study of technical replicates of blood from a few donors. TCRdb's copy holds only in-frame clones and misses some; the assay was immunoSEQ multiplex PCR. The sample gives about 80,000 clones, 90% to 95% of which show up once; 0.35% to 0.45% is in the top ten. Material for sequencing was T cells isolated from PBMCs. The receptor was isolated from a human donor in good health.

CDR3 loop: CASSQITGSREQYF. DNA of the CDR3: TGCGCCAGCAGCCAAATTACAGGGTCGCGCGAGCAGTACTTC. This chain connects TRBV4-1 to TRBJ2-7, with TRBD1 as a possible D gene (6 bases). Germline assignment: CDR1 MGHRA and CDR2 YSYEKL. V lost 2 bases to trimming and J lost 6 bases, with 14 bases between them. This CDR3 spans 14 amino acids.